The next 27 T cell receptor beta chains were all read from a single sample in a study of blood T cell repertoires in COVID-19. The data were produced by immunoSEQ multiplex PCR, yet TCRdb's version contains in-frame clones alone and is incomplete. The table lists hundreds of thousands of clones, about 86% of them singletons, with roughly 1.4% in the top ten. Source material: peripheral blood. The receptors come from a man older than 75 with acute or convalescent COVID-19.

The chain is built from TRBV28 and TRBJ2-1, with 7 bases matching TRBD2. V lost 10 bases, J lost 0 bases, and 6 bases stayed unmatched. The CDR3 covers 14 residues. Germline loops: CDR1 MDHEN, CDR2 SYDVKM. CDR3 coding DNA: TGTGCCACCCAGCGGGGCAGCTCCTACAATGAGCAGTTCTTC. Amino acids: CATQRGSSYNEQFF.

This clone was observed a few times. Within the sample, other DNA sequences also encode this same CDR3. CDR3: CASSPGRLETQYF. For the CDR3, the DNA is TGTGCCAGCAGCCCAGGGCGCCTGGAGACCCAGTACTTC. The genes are TRBV6-5 and TRBJ2-5, with D perhaps matching TRBD1 (5 bases). CDR1 and CDR2 (germline): MNHEY, SVGAGI. This CDR3 comprises 13 residues. V lost 6 bases and J 5 bases, leaving 13 bases between the germline ends.

The genes are TRBV7-9 and TRBJ1-1; D possibly corresponds to TRBD1 (5 bases). CDR1 and CDR2 (germline): SEHNR, FQNEAQ (reference sequence). The CDR3 length is 14 residues. Trimming stripped 1 base from V and 5 bases from J, with 11 bases between. DNA of the CDR3: TGTGCCAGCAGCTTAGGGCAGGGTTGGACTGAAGCTTTCTTT. The encoded protein is CASSLGQGWTEAFF.

V and J are TRBV7-3 and TRBJ2-3; 10 nucleotides align to TRBD2. The V gene's germline CDR1 is SGHTA and CDR2 FQGTGA. The CDR3 runs 16 residues. Germline trimming cut 5 bases from V and 0 bases from J; bases unmatched to any gene: 5. CDR3: CASSLGLADSTDTQYF. CDR3 in DNA: TGTGCCAGCAGCCTCGGACTAGCGGATAGCACAGATACGCAGTATTTT.

The V call is TRBV28, the J call TRBJ1-4; the D gene is possibly TRBD1 (6 bases). The length of the CDR3 is 14 residues. Germline V gene lookup returns CDR1 MDHEN and CDR2 SYDVKM. V was pared by 6 bases and J by 3 bases, with 11 bases between. CDR3 sequence reads: CASRLTGANEKLFF. The CDR3 DNA reads as TGTGCCAGCAGGCTGACAGGCGCTAATGAAAAACTGTTTTTT.

This clone was observed a single time. The rearrangement uses TRBV6-6 and TRBJ2-5; the D gene is possibly TRBD1 (5 bases). From germline, CDR1 is MNHNY and CDR2 SVGAGI (reference sequence). V shed 6 bases and J shed 9 bases, with 14 bases lying between them. The CDR3 is 12 residues long. Here the CDR3 reads CASSSDPGSQYF. As DNA, the CDR3 is TGTGCCAGCAGCTCGGACCCAGGGTCCCAGTACTTC.

The sample holds a few counts of this clone. The chain joins TRBV7-3 to TRBJ2-2, with D possibly TRBD2 on 6 matching bases. With 5 bases removed from V and 4 bases from J, the gap between germline ends came to 20 bases. Per germline, CDR1 SGHTA and CDR2 FQGTGA. The length of the CDR3 is 17 residues. The CDR3 is CASSPGGGGVGTGELFF. The CDR3 DNA follows: TGTGCCAGCAGCCCCGGTGGTGGAGGGGTGGGCACCGGGGAGCTGTTTTTT.

This chain links TRBV5-4 with TRBJ1-1, with 11 bases lining up with TRBD1. The CDR3 loop spans 17 amino acids. V shed 3 bases and J 1 base; nucleotides not matched to a gene: 8. Per germline, CDR1 SGHNT and CDR2 YYREEE (reference sequence). The CDR3 sequence is CASSWGTGGRENTEAFF. The CDR3 bases are TGTGCCAGCAGCTGGGGGACAGGGGGGAGAGAGAACACTGAAGCTTTCTTT.

The V gene is TRBV5-1, the J gene TRBJ2-5; the match to TRBD2 covers 8 bases. Losses at the gene ends were 4 bases for V and 4 bases for J; bases not matched to a gene: 6. Per the germline V gene, CDR1 is SGHRS and CDR2 is YFSETQ. This CDR3 is 14 amino acids long. CDR3 coding DNA: TGCGCCAGCAGCAATCCCAGCGGGGGAGAGACCCAGTACTTC. Protein sequence: CASSNPSGGETQYF.

This chain joins TRBV2 and TRBJ1-1, with 11 bases fitting TRBD1. Per germline, CDR1 SNHLY and CDR2 FYNNEI. Trimming at V came to 3 bases and at J to 4 bases, leaving 7 bases not matched to a gene. This CDR3 spans 16 amino acids. CDR3 protein: CASSDWTGGAGTEAFF. CDR3 nucleotides: TGTGCCAGCAGTGACTGGACAGGGGGCGCGGGCACTGAAGCTTTCTTT.

The chain combines TRBV24-1 with TRBJ2-3, with TRBD2 matching 9 bases. J lost 4 bases, V lost 9 bases, and 7 bases had no gene match. In germline, CDR1 is KGHDR, CDR2 SFDVKD. The CDR3 is 14 residues long. The DNA for the CDR3 is TGTGCCACCGCTAGCGGGGCTAAGTCAGATACGCAGTATTTT. Its translation is CATASGAKSDTQYF.

The rearrangement joins TRBV7-9 to TRBJ1-1; weak D call: TRBD1 (6 bases). Germline V gene sequence: CDR1 SEHNR, CDR2 FQNEAQ (reference sequence). Trimming stripped 1 base from V and 8 bases from J, with 14 bases between. The CDR3 is made up of 14 amino acids. CDR3 sequence reads: CASSLVSGDTEAFF. CDR3 coding DNA: TGTGCCAGCAGCTTAGTGTCAGGGGATACAGAAGCTTTCTTT.

This chain links TRBV5-3 with TRBJ2-5; 11 bases agree with TRBD1. TRBV5-3 is an ORF, and what it does is uncertain. The CDR3 runs to 15 residues. V was clipped by 0 bases and J by 4 bases; unmatched bases: 2. CDR3 DNA: TGTGCCAGAAGCTTGGCGGACAGGGGGCGAGAGACCCAGTACTTC. Its translation: CARSLADRGRETQYF.

J is TRBJ2-6 and V is TRBV4-2; D remains unclear. CDR3 size: 18 residues. CDR1 is LGHNA and CDR2 is YNFKEQ in the germline V gene. V was cut by 1 base and J by 4 bases, with 17 bases left in between. The CDR3 loop is CASSQGRQALSGANVLTF. DNA of the CDR3: TGTGCCAGCAGCCAAGGGCGACAAGCTCTCTCGGGGGCCAACGTCCTGACTTTC.

Of note for this clone: The sample carries other DNA sequences with the same CDR3. The chain's CDR3 is CASSFQSGISNSPLHF. The CDR3 DNA reads TGTGCCAGCAGCTTCCAATCCGGGATTTCCAATTCACCCCTCCACTTT. The chain links TRBV11-2 to TRBJ1-6, with no clear D. There are 16 residues in the CDR3. From germline, CDR1 is SGHAT and CDR2 FQNNGV. Trimming removed 3 bases from V and 7 bases from J, with 16 bases in between.

DNA for the CDR3: TGTGCCAGCAGCGGGGGGACAGGGGCAGCACAGCCCCAGCATTTT. Protein product: CASSGGTGAAQPQHF. The rearrangement uses TRBV5-6 and TRBJ1-5; TRBD1 agrees at 10 bases. The CDR3 is made up of 15 amino acids. The V segment lost 4 bases and the J segment 7 bases; nucleotides outside the gene matches: 8. Germline CDR1 SGHDT, CDR2 YYEEEE.

The gene calls are TRBV4-3 and TRBJ2-7; the match to TRBD1 covers 9 bases. The J segment lost 3 bases and the V segment lost 5 bases, leaving 5 bases of the junction unmatched. The length of the CDR3 is 14 residues. Germline loops: CDR1 LGHNA, CDR2 YSLEER. The CDR3 coding sequence is TGCGCCAGCAGCTACGACAGGGGGGACTACGAGCAGTACTTC. Protein: CASSYDRGDYEQYF.

This clone showed up just once. V usage is TRBV18 and J usage is TRBJ1-5, with TRBD1 matching 9 bases. Germline lookup yields CDR1 KGHSH and CDR2 LQKENI. V dropped 5 bases and J dropped 7; count of bases not matched to a gene: 15. This CDR3 has 17 amino acids. The CDR3 is CASSSYPGQGRLQPQHF. The CDR3 nucleotides read TGTGCCAGCTCATCCTATCCGGGACAGGGAAGACTGCAGCCCCAGCATTTT.

The chain employs TRBV3-1 (or the pseudogene TRBV3-2) and TRBJ2-7; 13 bases are a match to TRBD2. The CDR3 is 16 amino acids. Germline-derived CDR1 and CDR2 are LGHDT and YNNKEL (reference sequence). V lost 3 bases, J lost 5 bases, and 7 bases stayed unmatched. The CDR3 is CASSHHRGLAGDEQYF. The DNA for the CDR3 is TGTGCCAGCAGCCACCACCGAGGACTAGCGGGAGACGAGCAGTACTTC.

The chain carries TRBV12-3 or TRBV12-4 and TRBJ1-6; unclear D gene. This CDR3 region has 13 residues. V dropped 4 bases and J dropped 7 bases, with 8 bases sitting between them. The CDR3 loop reads CASSSNLNSPLHF. DNA of the CDR3: TGTGCCAGCAGTTCCAACTTGAATTCACCCCTCCACTTT.

V usage is TRBV12-3 or TRBV12-4 and J usage is TRBJ1-1; D is undetermined. V shed 8 bases and J shed 4 bases, with 14 bases lying between them. The CDR3 is 13 amino acids. CDR3 nucleotides: TGTGCCAGCGGGCATGACAAGGCCACTGAAGCTTTCTTT. This sequence encodes CASGHDKATEAFF.

J is TRBJ2-5 and V is TRBV19; D call uncertain. The length of the CDR3 is 15 residues. The V gene's germline CDR1 is LNHDA and CDR2 SQIVND (reference sequence). V was shortened by 5 bases and J by 5 bases, with 18 bases between the two germline ends. The DNA of the CDR3 is TGTGCCAGTAGTTTCTCGTCGACGCCAGCGGAGACCCAGTACTTC. Its translation: CASSFSSTPAETQYF.

This clone was picked up one time. The rearrangement joins TRBV5-1 to TRBJ2-3, with 13 positions matching TRBD2. Losses at the gene ends were 3 bases for V and 3 bases for J; bases not matched to a gene: 10. The length of the CDR3 is 18 residues. Germline CDR1 is SGHRS and CDR2 is YFSETQ. The CDR3 region has the DNA TGCGCCAGCAGCTCAGGACTAGCGGGGGCCTCATTGACAGATACGCAGTATTTT. Translated, it gives CASSSGLAGASLTDTQYF.

The rearrangement joins TRBV9 to TRBJ1-3; 8 bases map to TRBD1. Germline CDR1 and CDR2: SGDLS and YYNGEE. The CDR3 is 17 amino acids. V shed 2 bases and J 0 bases; nucleotides not matched to a gene: 7. The CDR3 is CASSVSGTGVSGNTIYF. In nucleotides, the CDR3 is TGTGCCAGCAGCGTTTCCGGGACAGGCGTCTCTGGAAACACCATATATTTT. The variable domain in full, with the rest retrieved from reference TRBV9 and TRBJ1-3, is DSGVTQTPKHLITATGQRVTLRCSPRSGDLSVYWYQQSLDQGLQFLIQYYNGEERAKGNILERFSAQQFPDLHSELNLSSLELGDSALYFCASSVSGTGVSGNTIYFGEGSWLTVV.

The chain has TRBV5-1 and TRBJ2-1, with a weak D call TRBD2 (6 bases). With 0 bases removed from V and 3 bases from J, the gap between germline ends came to 10 bases. The CDR3 contains 15 residues. Germline assignment: CDR1 SGHRS and CDR2 YFSETQ. The CDR3 spells CASSLGLGFYNEQFF. As DNA, the CDR3 is TGCGCCAGCAGCTTGGGACTAGGCTTCTACAATGAGCAGTTCTTC. Based on the CDR3 plus reference TRBV5-1 and TRBJ2-1, the full variable domain is KAGVTQTPRYLIKTRGQQVTLSCSPISGHRSVSWYQQTPGQGLQFLFEYFSETQRNKGNFPGRFSGRQFSNSRSEMNVSTLELGDSALYLCASSLGLGFYNEQFFGPGTRLTVL.

J is TRBJ1-1 and V is TRBV5-1, with TRBD1 identical over 7 bases. Per the germline V gene, CDR1 is SGHRS and CDR2 is YFSETQ. The ends lost 4 bases at V and 8 bases at J; junction bases unmatched: 14. The CDR3 is made up of 15 amino acids. The CDR3 nucleotides read TGCGCCAGCAGCGGCGGTACAGGGGACGGGAGAGAAGCTTTCTTT. Its translation is CASSGGTGDGREAFF.

This sequence joins TRBV29-1 and TRBJ1-2; 7 bases are a match to TRBD1. The CDR3 extends over 14 amino acids. With V trimmed by 6 bases and J by 6 bases, 13 bases remained unmatched. Germline CDR1 SQVTM, CDR2 ANQGSEA. CDR3 DNA sequence: TGCAGCGTCCTTAAGGAGACAGGGAATGATGGCTACACCTTC. Protein product: CSVLKETGNDGYTF.